This T cell receptor (beta chain) was documented in a study of identical twins. Findings and caveats of the study: Donors were not followed over many years; analysis was cross-sectional. There is a chance that invariant MAIT and iNKT cells partially muddied zero-insertion analyses. Cord blood's abundant beta clonotypes had fewer insertions, unlike memory repertoires. Models predicted less out-of-frame TCR alpha sharing in monozygotic twins than was found.

As for this clonotype: The antigen remains undetermined.

Using its own MiXCR run on the 5' RACE reads, TCRdb lists one record per CDR3 protein. The table shows approximately 240,000 distinct CDR3 sequences, with about an eighth occurring only once. Trimming took 6 bases from V and 2 from J, leaving 13 bases between them. The germline CDR1 and CDR2 sequences are DFQATT and SNEGSKA (reference sequence). The CDR3 has 13 residues. Sequenced input: memory (CD45RO+) T cells sorted from blood. The chain recombines TRBV20-1 with TRBJ2-5, with D perhaps TRBD1 (6 bases). The origin of this receptor is a woman aged 18-29 years in good health. The CDR3 DNA sequence: TGCAGTGCCATAAGGACAGAACAAGAGACCCAGTACTTC. Protein: CSAIRTEQETQYF.